This TCR beta chain was recovered during a study of beta chain features in type 1 diabetes. Study-wide findings and caveats: The study found moderately but significantly shorter TCRB CDR3s in all four CD4+ subsets of Type 1 diabetes patients. When VDJ junctions were examined, type 1 diabetes patients showed fewer insertions and more deletions.

Concerning this clone: The antigen is undetermined.

The trim removed 4 bases at V and 11 bases at J, leaving 8 bases unmatched. CDR1 SGHNT and CDR2 YYREEE come from the germline V gene (reference sequence). This CDR3 region has 15 residues. The entirety of the isolated RNA underwent reverse transcription, so expressed TCRB transcripts were sequenced. Only in-frame clones appear in the TCRdb table, and some are missing; sequencing was by immunoSEQ multiplex PCR. Of 600,000 or so clones in the sample, more than 13% are singletons; the top ten hold approximately 0.043%. The material sequenced was naive CD4+ T cells from blood. The chain recombines TRBV5-4 with TRBJ2-2; the match to TRBD2 covers 13 bases. This TCR derives from a man younger than 35 with type 1 diabetes. This CDR3 is CASSRTSGGHEELFF. In nucleotides, the CDR3 is TGTGCCAGCAGCAGGACTAGCGGGGGCCACGAAGAGCTGTTTTTT. Together with reference TRBV5-4 and TRBJ2-2, the CDR3 gives the full variable domain: ETGVTQSPTHLIKTRGQQVTLRCSSQSGHNTVSWYQQALGQGPQFIFQYYREEENGRGNFPPRFSGLQFPNYSSELNVNALELDDSALYLCASSRTSGGHEELFFGEGSRLTVL.